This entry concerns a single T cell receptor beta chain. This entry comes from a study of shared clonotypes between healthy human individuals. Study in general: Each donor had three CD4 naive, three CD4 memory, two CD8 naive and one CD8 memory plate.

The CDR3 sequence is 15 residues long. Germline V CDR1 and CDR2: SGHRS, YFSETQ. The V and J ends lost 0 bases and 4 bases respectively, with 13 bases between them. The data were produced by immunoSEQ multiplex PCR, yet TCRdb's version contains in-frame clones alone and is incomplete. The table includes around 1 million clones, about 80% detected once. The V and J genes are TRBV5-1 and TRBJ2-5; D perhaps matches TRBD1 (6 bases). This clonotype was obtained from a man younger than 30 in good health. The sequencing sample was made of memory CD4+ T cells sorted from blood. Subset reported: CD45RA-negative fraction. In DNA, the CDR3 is TGCGCCAGCAGCTTGGCTACAGGGATGGTAGAGACCCAGTACTTC. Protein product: CASSLATGMVETQYF.